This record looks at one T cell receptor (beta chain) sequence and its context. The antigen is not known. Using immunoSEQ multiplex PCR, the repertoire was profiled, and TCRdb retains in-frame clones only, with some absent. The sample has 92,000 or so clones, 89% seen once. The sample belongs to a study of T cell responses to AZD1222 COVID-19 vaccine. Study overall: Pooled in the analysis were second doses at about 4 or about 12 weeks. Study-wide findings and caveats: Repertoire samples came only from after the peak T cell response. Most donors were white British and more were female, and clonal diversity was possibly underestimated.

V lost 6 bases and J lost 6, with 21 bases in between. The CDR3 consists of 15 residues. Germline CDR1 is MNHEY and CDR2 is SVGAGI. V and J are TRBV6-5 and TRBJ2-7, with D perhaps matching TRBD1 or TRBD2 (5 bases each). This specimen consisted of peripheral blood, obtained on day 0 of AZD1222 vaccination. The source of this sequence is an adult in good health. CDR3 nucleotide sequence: TGTGCCAGCAGACCCTCGGGGCAGGGTACCTCCGAGCAGTACTTC. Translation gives CASRPSGQGTSEQYF.